Following are 27 T cell receptor beta chains from one sample sequenced in a study of blood T cell repertoires in COVID-19. Profiling relied on immunoSEQ multiplex PCR, and the TCRdb table lists in-frame clones only, not all of them. The sample gives hundreds of thousands of clones, around 89% of which show up once; approximately 1.2% is in the top ten. What was sequenced was PBMCs or T cells enriched from blood (not recorded which). Receptor source: a man aged 25 to 40 who had recovered from COVID-19.

This rearrangement joins TRBV6-5 to TRBJ2-7; no clear D. CDR1 is MNHEY, CDR2 SVGAGI, per germline. CDR3 length equals 11 residues. Trimming pared 4 bases from V and 6 bases from J, leaving 7 bases between. The CDR3 DNA follows: TGTGCCAGCAGTTCAGCAGGCGAGCAGTACTTC. It is translated as CASSSAGEQYF.

The rearrangement links TRBV7-9 to TRBJ2-7, with D perhaps matching TRBD1 (6 bases). V dropped 4 bases and J dropped 2 bases, with 15 bases sitting between them. Per germline, CDR1 SEHNR and CDR2 FQNEAQ (reference sequence). This CDR3 has 15 amino acids. The CDR3 region has the DNA TGTGCCAGCAGCTCACAGGGAATTCCAACCTACGAGCAGTACTTC. It specifies CASSSQGIPTYEQYF. Supplemented by reference TRBV7-9 and TRBJ2-7, the full variable domain reads DTGVSQNPRHKITKRGQNVTFRCDPISEHNRLYWYRQTLGQGPEFLTYFQNEAQLEKSRLLSDRFSAERPKGSFSTLEIQRTEQGDSAMYLCASSSQGIPTYEQYFGPGTRLTVT.

The chain recombines TRBV24-1 with TRBJ2-3, with D unclear. V was cut by 4 bases and J by 3 bases, with 10 bases left in between. Germline V gene sequence: CDR1 KGHDR, CDR2 SFDVKD. The CDR3 totals 14 residues. This CDR3 reads CATSELGLTDTQYF. CDR3 DNA sequence: TGTGCCACCAGTGAGCTGGGCTTGACAGATACGCAGTATTTT.

The chain is built from TRBV10-3 and TRBJ2-1, with 10 bases aligning to TRBD2. The V gene's germline CDR1 is ENHRY and CDR2 SYGVKD. V lost 2 bases to trimming and J lost 10 bases; unmatched junction nucleotides: 32. The CDR3 has 23 amino acids. The CDR3 loop is CAISEPGGTGTVRVASGSGEQFF. CDR3 bases: TGTGCCATCAGTGAGCCGGGGGGGACCGGGACAGTTCGGGTGGCTAGCGGGAGTGGCGAGCAGTTCTTC.

This rearrangement joins TRBV20-1 to TRBJ2-7; a weak D match, TRBD1 (6 bases). V was shortened by 5 bases and J by 3 bases, with 8 bases between the two germline ends. The V gene's germline CDR1 is DFQATT and CDR2 SNEGSKA (reference sequence). This CDR3 has 11 amino acids. CDR3 residues: CSALQGYEQYF. The CDR3 region has the DNA TGCAGTGCTCTACAGGGCTACGAGCAGTACTTC.

V is TRBV5-4 and J is TRBJ2-1; 7 bases are shared with TRBD1. V was pared by 4 bases and J by 2 bases, with 6 bases of the junction left unmatched. The CDR3 loop spans 15 amino acids. Germline CDR1 reads SGHNT; CDR2 reads YYREEE (reference sequence). The CDR3 loop is CASSPTGEPYNEQFF. The CDR3 DNA reads TGTGCCAGCAGCCCTACAGGGGAACCCTACAATGAGCAGTTCTTC.

The chain is built from TRBV21-1 and TRBJ1-5; no DNA check was done on the table's D call, TRBD1. TRBV21-1 is tagged as a pseudogene. This CDR3 region has 17 residues. The CDR3 is CASSSLPQGVRNQPQHF. The CDR3 DNA follows: TGTGCCAGCAGCAGCCTCCCCCAGGGGGTTCGCAATCAGCCCCAGCATTTT.

The rearrangement joins TRBV7-9 to TRBJ1-4, with D perhaps TRBD1 (6 bases). Germline V gene sequence: CDR1 SEHNR, CDR2 FQNEAQ (reference sequence). The CDR3 sequence is 15 residues long. V was clipped by 6 bases and J by 8 bases, with 19 bases between them. The CDR3 is CASSLSGGQGEKLFF. The CDR3 DNA reads as TGTGCCAGCAGTTTATCGGGGGGCCAGGGAGAAAAACTGTTTTTT.

The chain carries TRBV9 and TRBJ2-7, with 8 nucleotides matching TRBD1. From germline, CDR1 is SGDLS and CDR2 YYNGEE. The V and J ends lost 3 bases and 0 bases, in that order; junction bases with no gene match: 5. The CDR3 is 15 amino acids. The CDR3 spells CASSAGGQGSYEQYF. The CDR3 DNA follows: TGTGCCAGCAGCGCTGGCGGACAGGGCTCCTACGAGCAGTACTTC.

This clone has just one count. The chain couples TRBV19 to TRBJ2-1; 10 nucleotides align to TRBD2. This CDR3 has 15 residues. J was trimmed by 0 bases and V by 5 bases; bases with no gene match: 1. CDR1 and CDR2 from the germline V gene are LNHDA and SQIVND (reference sequence). The CDR3 is CASSSSGSSYNEQFF. CDR3 in DNA: TGTGCCAGTAGTTCTAGCGGGAGCTCCTACAATGAGCAGTTCTTC.

The J gene is TRBJ1-4, the V gene TRBV6-4, with 8 nucleotides matching TRBD1. CDR1 is MRHNA and CDR2 is SNTAGT in the germline V gene. This CDR3 comprises 15 residues. With 6 bases clipped from V and 5 bases from J, the junction kept 8 bases outside the gene matches. In DNA form, the CDR3 reads TGTGCCAGCAGGGGAGACAGGGGTCCAAATGAAAAACTGTTTTTT. Its protein product is CASRGDRGPNEKLFF.

The rearrangement links TRBV27 to TRBJ1-1, with D hard to call. Germline V gene data show CDR1 as MNHEY and CDR2 as SMNVEV (reference sequence). Trimming removed 4 bases at V and 1 base at J, with 10 bases between. The CDR3 contains 14 residues. CDR3 residues: CASSYLQTNTEAFF. DNA for the CDR3: TGTGCCAGCAGTTACCTACAGACGAACACTGAAGCTTTCTTT.

The chain recombines TRBV3-1 (or the pseudogene TRBV3-2) with TRBJ2-7; the D gene is possibly TRBD1 (5 bases). The CDR3 runs to 14 residues. V lost 4 bases and J lost 9, with 19 bases in between. Germline CDR1 reads LGHDT; CDR2 reads YNNKEL (reference sequence). The chain's CDR3 is CASSLIQEPWRQYF. The CDR3 DNA sequence: TGTGCCAGCAGCCTGATACAGGAGCCTTGGAGGCAGTACTTC.

This chain joins TRBV2 and TRBJ2-7, with no clear D. The CDR3 length is 13 residues. CDR1 is SNHLY, CDR2 FYNNEI, per germline. V was shortened by 10 bases and J by 1 base, with 14 bases between the two germline ends. CDR3 in DNA: TGTGCCACTCAACAGTCGTCTTCCTACGAGCAGTACTTC. It yields the protein CATQQSSSYEQYF.

V and J are TRBV18 and TRBJ1-1, with no clear D. The germline V and J ends were trimmed by 3 bases and 8 bases, with 13 bases remaining between them. This CDR3 is built from 13 residues. CDR1 is KGHSH and CDR2 is LQKENI in the germline V gene. This chain's CDR3 is CASSPGAVGEAFF. The CDR3, as DNA: TGTGCCAGCTCACCGGGTGCGGTCGGGGAAGCTTTCTTT.

The genes are TRBV3-1 (or the pseudogene TRBV3-2) and TRBJ2-3, with 9 bases matching TRBD2. V was pared by 4 bases and J by 4 bases, with 12 bases of the junction left unmatched. The germline gives CDR1 LGHDT, CDR2 YNNKEL (reference sequence). This CDR3 spans 17 amino acids. The CDR3 loop is CASSPPSRAGGSDTQYF. CDR3 DNA: TGTGCCAGCAGCCCACCCTCCCGAGCGGGAGGTTCAGATACGCAGTATTTT.

This chain links TRBV27 with TRBJ2-7; D perhaps matches TRBD2 (7 bases). This CDR3 spans 13 amino acids. V lost 3 bases and J lost 5, with 11 bases in between. Looked up from germline, CDR1 is MNHEY and CDR2 is SMNVEV (reference sequence). The CDR3 nucleotides are TGTGCCAGCAGTTTGAAGGGGGGGGACGAGCAGTACTTC. Translating gives CASSLKGGDEQYF.

The rearrangement links TRBV5-1 to TRBJ1-2; D is possibly TRBD1 (6 bases). The CDR3 extends over 13 amino acids. CDR1 and CDR2 (germline): SGHRS, YFSETQ. Trimming took off 3 bases at V and 8 bases at J, with 14 bases between the two ends. CDR3 nucleotide sequence: TGCGCCAGCAGCTCGGACAGTCTCTTAGGCTACACCTTC. Amino acid sequence: CASSSDSLLGYTF. Complete variable domain (other parts from reference TRBV5-1 and TRBJ1-2): KAGVTQTPRYLIKTRGQQVTLSCSPISGHRSVSWYQQTPGQGLQFLFEYFSETQRNKGNFPGRFSGRQFSNSRSEMNVSTLELGDSALYLCASSSDSLLGYTFGSGTRLTVV.

The chain recombines TRBV19 with TRBJ2-6; weak D call: TRBD2 (5 bases). The V gene lost 3 bases and the J gene lost 0 bases, with 15 bases spanning the gap. Germline values: CDR1 LNHDA, CDR2 SQIVND (reference sequence). The CDR3 totals 18 residues. The CDR3 DNA sequence: TGTGCCAGTAGTATGAAGGGAGTCAACCCCTCTGGGGCCAACGTCCTGACTTTC. This encodes CASSMKGVNPSGANVLTF.

The rearrangement links TRBV5-1 to TRBJ1-5, with TRBD1 identical over 8 bases. The germline CDR1 and CDR2 sequences are SGHRS and YFSETQ. The V segment lost 4 bases and the J segment 8 bases; nucleotides outside the gene matches: 11. CDR3 size: 15 residues. As DNA, the CDR3 is TGCGCCAGCAGCCCAGGAGCAGGGGGCGTAGAGCCCCAGCATTTT. Translated, it gives CASSPGAGGVEPQHF.

V usage is TRBV2 and J usage is TRBJ2-5; D is unresolved. The CDR3 is 11 amino acids. The germline V and J ends were trimmed by 6 bases and 3 bases, with 5 bases remaining between them. Germline loops: CDR1 SNHLY, CDR2 FYNNEI. CDR3 bases: TGTGCCAGCAGACTTAAAGAGACCCAGTACTTC. Amino acids: CASRLKETQYF.

The chain combines TRBV7-2 with TRBJ1-6; TRBD1 matches 7 bases. The CDR3 spans 15 residues. V shed 2 bases and J 7 bases; nucleotides not matched to a gene: 5. Germline assignment: CDR1 SGHTA and CDR2 FQGNSA. CDR3 sequence reads: CASSLFGTENSPLHF. The CDR3 coding sequence is TGTGCCAGCAGCTTATTCGGGACAGAAAATTCACCCCTCCACTTT.

This chain joins TRBV28 and TRBJ2-1; D perhaps matches TRBD1 (6 bases). CDR1 is MDHEN and CDR2 is SYDVKM in the germline V gene. The ends were cut back, 8 bases at V and 6 bases at J, with 14 bases in the middle. The CDR3 consists of 13 residues. The CDR3 DNA reads as TGTGCCAGCCAGAAGGACAGCCCCAATGAGCAGTTCTTC. Protein product: CASQKDSPNEQFF.

Only a few counts were recorded for this clone. This sequence joins TRBV19 and TRBJ2-1; TRBD2 agrees at 9 bases. Trimming cost V 6 bases and J 3 bases; bases outside gene matches: 3. The CDR3 totals 14 residues. The germline V gene has CDR1 LNHDA and CDR2 SQIVND (reference sequence). The CDR3, as DNA: TGTGCCAGTAGGACGACTAGCGGCTACAATGAGCAGTTCTTC. It specifies CASRTTSGYNEQFF.

V usage is TRBV3-1 (or the pseudogene TRBV3-2) and J usage is TRBJ2-1, with 14 bases that match TRBD2. The trim removed 3 bases at V and 9 bases at J, leaving 7 bases unmatched. This CDR3 contains 16 residues. Per the germline V gene, CDR1 is LGHDT and CDR2 is YNNKEL (reference sequence). CDR3 residues: CASSHRGTSGRGEQFF. The CDR3 DNA reads as TGTGCCAGCAGCCACCGAGGGACTAGCGGGAGAGGTGAGCAGTTCTTC.

This sequence joins TRBV5-1 and TRBJ2-1, with a weak D call TRBD2 (6 bases). Trimming took 4 bases from V and 3 from J, leaving 29 bases between them. The CDR3 runs to 20 residues. CDR1 and CDR2 from the germline V gene are SGHRS and YFSETQ. In DNA, the CDR3 is TGCGCCAGCAGCGCTCCCGACTACTCTAGCGCCGCTATCCTCTACAATGAGCAGTTCTTC. Its protein product is CASSAPDYSSAAILYNEQFF.

The V call is TRBV19, the J call TRBJ1-3, with 7 bases identical to TRBD1. With V trimmed by 7 bases and J by 2 bases, 14 bases remained unmatched. This CDR3 region has 17 residues. Germline CDR1 reads LNHDA; CDR2 reads SQIVND (reference sequence). The CDR3 is CASITTGTAVAGNTIYF. CDR3 bases: TGTGCCAGTATCACGACAGGGACAGCCGTCGCTGGAAACACCATATATTTT.